The clone carrying this TCR beta chain occurred many times. Its specificity is unknown. Germline lookup yields CDR1 ENHRY and CDR2 SYGVKD. The junction had 10 bases not matched to a gene; V was cut back by 1 base and J by 0 bases. The CDR3 has 20 amino acids. All patients were untreated before thyroid surgery. Authors' analysis steps: What underpinned the distant-metastasis classifier for papillary thyroid cancer was the set of CDR3 differences across clinicopathological groups. TCRdb re-analyzed the PCR reads using MiXCR. The V and J calls reflect TCRdb's pipeline rather than the authors' work. Here the sample spans about 23,000 clones, about 30% being singletons. This entry comes from a study of metastatic and nonmetastatic thyroid tumors. On the study more broadly: The authors compared repertoires across blood and tumor or nodule tissue from malignant and benign thyroid patients.

Study-wide results and caveats: Versus benign nodules, malignant thyroid tumors reportedly had significantly higher TCR beta diversity, in blood and tumor.

Sequenced: tumor tissue. The rearrangement uses TRBV10-3 and TRBJ2-1, with 12 bases aligning to TRBD2. This receptor was obtained from a female donor with papillary thyroid cancer or a benign thyroid nodule (not recorded which). Some clones in this sample may be carry-over from other donors' samples. As DNA, the CDR3 is TGTGCCATCAGTGAGTGGAGGACTAGCGGGGTGGAGAGCTCCTACAATGAGCAGTTCTTC. Protein sequence: CAISEWRTSGVESSYNEQFF.